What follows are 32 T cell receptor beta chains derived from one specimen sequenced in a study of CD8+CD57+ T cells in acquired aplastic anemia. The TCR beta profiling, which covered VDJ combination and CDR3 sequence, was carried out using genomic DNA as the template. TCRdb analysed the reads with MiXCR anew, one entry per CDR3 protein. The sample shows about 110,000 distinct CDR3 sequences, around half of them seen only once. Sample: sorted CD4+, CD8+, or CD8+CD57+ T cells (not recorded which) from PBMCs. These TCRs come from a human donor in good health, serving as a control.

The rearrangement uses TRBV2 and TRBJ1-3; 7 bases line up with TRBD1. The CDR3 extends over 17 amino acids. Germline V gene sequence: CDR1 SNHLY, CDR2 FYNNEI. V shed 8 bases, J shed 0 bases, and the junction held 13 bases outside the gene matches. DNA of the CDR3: TGTGCCAGCGGAGTGCCGGGACAGACCAGCTCTGGAAACACCATATATTTT. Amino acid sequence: CASGVPGQTSSGNTIYF.

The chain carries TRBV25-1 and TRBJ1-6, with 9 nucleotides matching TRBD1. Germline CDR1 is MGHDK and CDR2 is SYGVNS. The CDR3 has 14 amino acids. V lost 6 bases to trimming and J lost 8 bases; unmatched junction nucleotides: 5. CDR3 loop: CASSLTGGDSPLHF. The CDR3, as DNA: TGTGCCAGCAGCCTCACAGGGGGCGATTCACCCCTCCACTTT.

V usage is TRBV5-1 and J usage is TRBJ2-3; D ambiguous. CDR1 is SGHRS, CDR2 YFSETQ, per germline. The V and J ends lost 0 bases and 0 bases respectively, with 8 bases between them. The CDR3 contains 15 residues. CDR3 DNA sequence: TGCGCCAGCAGCTTGGTCCTGGGGAGCACAGATACGCAGTATTTT. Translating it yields CASSLVLGSTDTQYF.

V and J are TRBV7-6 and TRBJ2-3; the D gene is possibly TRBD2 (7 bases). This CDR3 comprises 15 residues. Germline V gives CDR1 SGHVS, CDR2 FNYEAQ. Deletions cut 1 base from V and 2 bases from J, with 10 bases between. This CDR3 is CASSLGGGATDTQYF. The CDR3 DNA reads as TGTGCCAGCAGCTTAGGTGGGGGGGCCACAGATACGCAGTATTTT.

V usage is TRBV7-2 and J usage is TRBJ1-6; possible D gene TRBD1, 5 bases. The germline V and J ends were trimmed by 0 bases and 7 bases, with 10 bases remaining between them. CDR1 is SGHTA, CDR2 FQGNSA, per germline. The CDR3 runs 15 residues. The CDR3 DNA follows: TGTGCCAGCAGCTTAGCGCAGGGAGGAAATTCACCCCTCCACTTT. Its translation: CASSLAQGGNSPLHF.

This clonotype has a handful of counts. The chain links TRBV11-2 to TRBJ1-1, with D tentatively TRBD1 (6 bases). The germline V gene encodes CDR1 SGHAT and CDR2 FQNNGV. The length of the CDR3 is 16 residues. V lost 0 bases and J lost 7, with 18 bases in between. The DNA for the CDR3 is TGTGCCAGCAGCTTAGATCTCGAGAACCGGGACAATGAAGCTTTCTTT. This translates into CASSLDLENRDNEAFF.

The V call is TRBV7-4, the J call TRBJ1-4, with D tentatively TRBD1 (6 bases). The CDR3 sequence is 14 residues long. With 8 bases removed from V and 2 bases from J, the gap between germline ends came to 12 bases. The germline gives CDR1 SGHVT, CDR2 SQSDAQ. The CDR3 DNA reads TGTGCCAGCGGACACAGGGCTACTAATGAAAAACTGTTTTTT. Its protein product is CASGHRATNEKLFF.

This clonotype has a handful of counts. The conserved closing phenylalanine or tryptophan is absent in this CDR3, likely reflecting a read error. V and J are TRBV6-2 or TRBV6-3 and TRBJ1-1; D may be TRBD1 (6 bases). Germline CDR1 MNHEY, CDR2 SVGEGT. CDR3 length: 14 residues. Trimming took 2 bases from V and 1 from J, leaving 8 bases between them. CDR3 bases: TGTGCCAGCAGTTACGGGGGCGAGAACACTGAAGCTTTCCTT. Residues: CASSYGGENTEAFL.

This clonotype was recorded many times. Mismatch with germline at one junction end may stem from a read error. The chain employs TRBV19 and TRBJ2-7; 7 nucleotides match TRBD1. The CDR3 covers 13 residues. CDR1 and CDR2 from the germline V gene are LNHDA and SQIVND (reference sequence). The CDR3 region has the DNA TGTGCCAGTAGTATGGGACAGACCTACGAGCAGCACTTC. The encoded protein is CASSMGQTYEQHF. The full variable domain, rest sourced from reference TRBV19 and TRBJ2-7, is DGGITQSPKYLFRKEGQNVTLSCEQNLNHDAMYWYRQDPGQGLRLIYYSQIVNDFQKGDIAEGYSVSREKKESFPLTVTSAQKNPTAFYLCASSMGQTYEQHFGPGTRLTVT.

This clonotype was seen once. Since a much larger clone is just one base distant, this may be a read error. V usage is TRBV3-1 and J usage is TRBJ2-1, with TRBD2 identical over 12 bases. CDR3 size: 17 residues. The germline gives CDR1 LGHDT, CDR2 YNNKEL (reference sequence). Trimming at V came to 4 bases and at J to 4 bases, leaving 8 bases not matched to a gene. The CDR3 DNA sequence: TGTGCCAGCAGCCCCGTCCGACTAGCGGGGGAATACAATGAGCAGTTCTTC. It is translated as CASSPVRLAGEYNEQFF.

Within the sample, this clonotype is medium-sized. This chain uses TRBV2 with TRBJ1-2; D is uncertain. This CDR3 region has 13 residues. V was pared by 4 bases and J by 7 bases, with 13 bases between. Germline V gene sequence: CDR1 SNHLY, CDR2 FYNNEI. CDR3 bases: TGTGCCAGCAGTGCCGAGAGCGATAGTGGCTACACCTTC. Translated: CASSAESDSGYTF.

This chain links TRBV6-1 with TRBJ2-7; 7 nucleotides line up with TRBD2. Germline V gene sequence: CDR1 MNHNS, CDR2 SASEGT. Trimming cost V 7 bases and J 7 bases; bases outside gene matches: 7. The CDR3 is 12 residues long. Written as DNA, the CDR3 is TGTGCCAGCACGGGGGGACCGCGTGAGCAGTACGTC. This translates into CASTGGPREQYV.

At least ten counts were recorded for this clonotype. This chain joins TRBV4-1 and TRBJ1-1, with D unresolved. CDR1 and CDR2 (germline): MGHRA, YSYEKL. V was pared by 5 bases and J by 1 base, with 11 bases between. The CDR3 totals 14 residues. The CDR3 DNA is TGCGCCAGCAGCAACGTTGGGCGGAACACTGAAGCTTTCTTT. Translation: CASSNVGRNTEAFF.

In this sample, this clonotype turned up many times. The CDR3 reads CASSLAGGRYEQYF. The CDR3, as DNA: TGTGCCAGCAGCTTAGCGGGGGGGCGGTACGAGCAGTACTTC. The rearrangement joins TRBV7-6 to TRBJ2-7; D perhaps matches TRBD2 (7 bases). Germline loops: CDR1 SGHVS, CDR2 FNYEAQ. The V end lost 0 bases, the J end lost 4 bases, and 10 bases lay between the germline ends. CDR3 length equals 14 residues.

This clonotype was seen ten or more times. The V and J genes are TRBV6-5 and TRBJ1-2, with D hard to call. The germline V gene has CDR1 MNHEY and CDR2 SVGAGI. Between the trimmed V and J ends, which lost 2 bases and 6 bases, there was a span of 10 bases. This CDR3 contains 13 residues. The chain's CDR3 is CASSYGFRDGYTF. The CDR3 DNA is TGTGCCAGCAGTTACGGGTTTCGGGATGGCTACACCTTC.

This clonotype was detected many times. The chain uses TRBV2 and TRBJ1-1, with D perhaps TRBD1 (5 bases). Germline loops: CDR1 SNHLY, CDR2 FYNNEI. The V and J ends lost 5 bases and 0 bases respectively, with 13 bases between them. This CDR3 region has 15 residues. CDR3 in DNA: TGTGCCAGCAGTAGGAGGGGTGAGGTGAACACTGAAGCTTTCTTT. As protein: CASSRRGEVNTEAFF.

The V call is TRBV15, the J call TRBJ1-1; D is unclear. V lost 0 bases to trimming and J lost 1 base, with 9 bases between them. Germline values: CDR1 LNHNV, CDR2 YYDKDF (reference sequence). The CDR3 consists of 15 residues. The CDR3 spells CATSRDQLQNTEAFF. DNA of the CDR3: TGTGCCACCAGCAGAGATCAGTTGCAGAACACTGAAGCTTTCTTT.

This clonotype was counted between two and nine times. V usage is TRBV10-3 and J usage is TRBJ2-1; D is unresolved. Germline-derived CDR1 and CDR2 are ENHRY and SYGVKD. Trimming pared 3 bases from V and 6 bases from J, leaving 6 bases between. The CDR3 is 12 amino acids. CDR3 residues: CAISERANEQFF. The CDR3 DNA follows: TGTGCCATCAGTGAACGTGCCAATGAGCAGTTCTTC.

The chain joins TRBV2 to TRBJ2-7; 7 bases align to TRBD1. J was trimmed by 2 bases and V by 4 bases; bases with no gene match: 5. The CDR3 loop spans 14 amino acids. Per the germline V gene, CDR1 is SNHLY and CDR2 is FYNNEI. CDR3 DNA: TGTGCCAGCAGTGTACAGGGGTCTACCTACGAGCAGTACTTC. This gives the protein CASSVQGSTYEQYF. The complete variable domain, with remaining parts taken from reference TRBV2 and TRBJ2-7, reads EPEVTQTPSHQVTQMGQEVILRCVPISNHLYFYWYRQILGQKVEFLVSFYNNEISEKSEIFDDQFSVERPDGSNFTLKIRSTKLEDSAMYFCASSVQGSTYEQYFGPGTRLTVT.

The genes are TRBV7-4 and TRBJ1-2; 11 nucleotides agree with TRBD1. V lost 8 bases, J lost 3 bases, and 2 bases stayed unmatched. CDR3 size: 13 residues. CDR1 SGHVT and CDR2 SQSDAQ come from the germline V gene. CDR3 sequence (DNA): TGTGCCAGCCGGGACAGGGGGGACTATGGCTACACCTTC. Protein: CASRDRGDYGYTF.

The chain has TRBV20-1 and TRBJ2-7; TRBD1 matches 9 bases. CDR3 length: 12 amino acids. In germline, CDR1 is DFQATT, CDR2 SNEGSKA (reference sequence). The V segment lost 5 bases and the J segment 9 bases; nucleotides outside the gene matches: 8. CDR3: CSAEGQGWWQYF. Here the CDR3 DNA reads TGCAGTGCTGAAGGACAGGGGTGGTGGCAGTACTTC.

The CDR3 here is CATSRDQNGELFF. In nucleotides, the CDR3 is TGTGCCACCAGCAGAGATCAGAACGGGGAGCTGTTTTTT. This chain joins TRBV15 and TRBJ2-2; D not certain. From germline, CDR1 is LNHNV and CDR2 YYDKDF (reference sequence). Trimming left V 0 bases short and J 7 bases short, with 6 bases between. CDR3 length: 13 amino acids.

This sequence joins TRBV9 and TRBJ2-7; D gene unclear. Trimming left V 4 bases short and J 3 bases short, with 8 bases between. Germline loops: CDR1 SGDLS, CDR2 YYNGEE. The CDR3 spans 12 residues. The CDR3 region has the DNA TGTGCCAGCAGCTTTGAGAACTACGAGCAGTACTTC. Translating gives CASSFENYEQYF. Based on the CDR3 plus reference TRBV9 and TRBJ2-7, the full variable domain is DSGVTQTPKHLITATGQRVTLRCSPRSGDLSVYWYQQSLDQGLQFLIQYYNGEERAKGNILERFSAQQFPDLHSELNLSSLELGDSALYFCASSFENYEQYFGPGTRLTVT.

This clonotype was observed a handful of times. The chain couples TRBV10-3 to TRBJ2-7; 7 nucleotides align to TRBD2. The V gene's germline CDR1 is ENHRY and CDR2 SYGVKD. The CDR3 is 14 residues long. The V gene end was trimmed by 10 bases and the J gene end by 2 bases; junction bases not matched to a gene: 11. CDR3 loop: CASRTIAGTYEQYF. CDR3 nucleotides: TGTGCCAGCAGGACTATAGCGGGCACCTACGAGCAGTACTTC.

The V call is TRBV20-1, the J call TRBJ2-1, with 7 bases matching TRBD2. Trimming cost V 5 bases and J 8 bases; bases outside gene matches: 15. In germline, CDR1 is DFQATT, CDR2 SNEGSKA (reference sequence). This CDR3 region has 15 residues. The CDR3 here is CSALGRCLGRDEQFF. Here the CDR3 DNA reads TGCAGTGCTTTGGGTCGGTGCTTGGGGAGGGATGAGCAGTTCTTC.

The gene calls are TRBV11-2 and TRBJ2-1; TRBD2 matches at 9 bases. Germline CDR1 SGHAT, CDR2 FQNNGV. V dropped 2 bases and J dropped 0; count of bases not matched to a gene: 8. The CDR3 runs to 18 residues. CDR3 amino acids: CASSLRLAAFSSYNEQFF. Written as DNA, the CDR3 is TGTGCCAGCAGCTTACGACTAGCGGCCTTTAGCTCCTACAATGAGCAGTTCTTC.

The CDR3 DNA sequence: TGCAGTGCTAGAGGCGGCGAGACTGAAGCTTTCTTT. Translation: CSARGGETEAFF. The chain carries TRBV20-1 and TRBJ1-1; no clear D gene. The CDR3 totals 12 residues. Germline assignment: CDR1 DFQATT and CDR2 SNEGSKA (reference sequence). The V gene lost 1 base and the J gene lost 5 bases, with 8 bases spanning the gap.

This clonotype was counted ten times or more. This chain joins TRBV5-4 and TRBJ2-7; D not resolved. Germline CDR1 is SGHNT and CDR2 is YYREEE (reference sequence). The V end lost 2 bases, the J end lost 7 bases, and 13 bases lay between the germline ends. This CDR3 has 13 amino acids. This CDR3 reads CASSFNIGDEQYF. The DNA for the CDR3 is TGTGCCAGCAGCTTTAACATTGGGGATGAGCAGTACTTC.

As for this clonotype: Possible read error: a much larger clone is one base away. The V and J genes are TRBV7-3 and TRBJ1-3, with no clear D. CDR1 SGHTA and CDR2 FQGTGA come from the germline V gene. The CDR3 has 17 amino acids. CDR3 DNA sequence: TGTGCCAGCAGCTTCGGAACCCGGGCCTCCTCTGGAAACACCGTATATTTT. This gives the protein CASSFGTRASSGNTVYF.

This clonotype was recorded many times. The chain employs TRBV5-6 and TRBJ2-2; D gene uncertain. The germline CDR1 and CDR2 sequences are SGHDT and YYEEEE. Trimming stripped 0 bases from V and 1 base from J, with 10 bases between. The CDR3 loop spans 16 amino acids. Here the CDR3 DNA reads TGTGCCAGCAGCTTGGTGCGTGACAAGAACACCGGGGAGCTGTTTTTT. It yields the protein CASSLVRDKNTGELFF.

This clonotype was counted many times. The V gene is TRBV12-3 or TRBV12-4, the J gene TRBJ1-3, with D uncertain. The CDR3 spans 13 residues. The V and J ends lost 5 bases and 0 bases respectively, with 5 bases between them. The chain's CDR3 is CASSLFSGNTIYF. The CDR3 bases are TGTGCCAGCAGTCTCTTCTCTGGAAACACCATATATTTT.

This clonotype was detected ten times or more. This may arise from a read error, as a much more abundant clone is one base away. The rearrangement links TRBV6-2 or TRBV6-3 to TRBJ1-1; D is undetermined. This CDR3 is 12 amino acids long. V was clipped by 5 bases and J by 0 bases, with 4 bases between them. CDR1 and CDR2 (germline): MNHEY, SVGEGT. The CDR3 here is CASSPLNTEAFF. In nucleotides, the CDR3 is TGTGCCAGCAGTCCGTTGAACACTGAAGCTTTCTTT.